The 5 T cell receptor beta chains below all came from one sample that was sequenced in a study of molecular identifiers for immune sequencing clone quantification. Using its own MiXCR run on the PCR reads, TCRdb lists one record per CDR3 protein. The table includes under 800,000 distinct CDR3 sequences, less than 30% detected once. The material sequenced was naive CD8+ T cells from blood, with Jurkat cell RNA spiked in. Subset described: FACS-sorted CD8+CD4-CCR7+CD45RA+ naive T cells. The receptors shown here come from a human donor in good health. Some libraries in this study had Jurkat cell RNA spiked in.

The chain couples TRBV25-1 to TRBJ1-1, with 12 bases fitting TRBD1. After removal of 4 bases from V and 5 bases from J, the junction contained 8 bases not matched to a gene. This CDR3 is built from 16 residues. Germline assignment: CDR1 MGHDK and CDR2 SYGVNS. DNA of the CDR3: TGTGCCAGCAGTGGTTGGGACAGGGGGCTTAGTACTGAAGCTTTCTTT. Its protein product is CASSGWDRGLSTEAFF.

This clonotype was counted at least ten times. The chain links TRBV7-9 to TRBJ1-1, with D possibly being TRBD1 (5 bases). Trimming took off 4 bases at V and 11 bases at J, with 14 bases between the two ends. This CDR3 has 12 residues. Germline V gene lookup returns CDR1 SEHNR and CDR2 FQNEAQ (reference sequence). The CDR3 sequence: CASSSGAPGAFF. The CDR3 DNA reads TGTGCCAGCAGCTCTGGGGCACCGGGGGCTTTCTTT.

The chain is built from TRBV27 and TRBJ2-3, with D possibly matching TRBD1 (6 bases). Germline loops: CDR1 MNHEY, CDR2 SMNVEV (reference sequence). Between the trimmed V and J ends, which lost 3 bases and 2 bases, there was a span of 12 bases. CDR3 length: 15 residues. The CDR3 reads CASSFFHRVTDTQYF. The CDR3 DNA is TGTGCCAGCAGTTTTTTTCACAGGGTCACAGATACGCAGTATTTT.

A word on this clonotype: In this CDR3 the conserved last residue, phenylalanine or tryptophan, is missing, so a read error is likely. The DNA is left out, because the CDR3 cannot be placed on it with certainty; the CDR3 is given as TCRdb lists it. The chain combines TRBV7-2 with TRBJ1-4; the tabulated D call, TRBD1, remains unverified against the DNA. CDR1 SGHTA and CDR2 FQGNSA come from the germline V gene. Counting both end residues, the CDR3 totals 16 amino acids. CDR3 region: CASSFSGGLGDERLVL.

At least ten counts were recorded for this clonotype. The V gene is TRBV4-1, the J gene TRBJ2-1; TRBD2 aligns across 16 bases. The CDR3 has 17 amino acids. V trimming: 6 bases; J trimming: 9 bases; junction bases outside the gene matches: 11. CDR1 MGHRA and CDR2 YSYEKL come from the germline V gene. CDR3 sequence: CASSPEPGLAGGGEQFF. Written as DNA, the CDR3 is TGCGCCAGCAGTCCCGAACCGGGACTAGCGGGGGGGGGTGAGCAGTTCTTC.